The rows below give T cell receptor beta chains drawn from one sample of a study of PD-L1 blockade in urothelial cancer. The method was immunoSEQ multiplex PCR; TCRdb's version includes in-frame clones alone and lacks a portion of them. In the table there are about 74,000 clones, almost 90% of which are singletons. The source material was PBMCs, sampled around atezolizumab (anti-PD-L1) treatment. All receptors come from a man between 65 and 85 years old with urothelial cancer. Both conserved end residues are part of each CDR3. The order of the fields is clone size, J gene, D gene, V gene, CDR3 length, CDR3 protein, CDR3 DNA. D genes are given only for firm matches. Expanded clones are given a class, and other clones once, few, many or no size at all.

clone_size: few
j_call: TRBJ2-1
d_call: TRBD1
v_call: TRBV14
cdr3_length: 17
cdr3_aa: CASSQNRQGSSYNEQFF
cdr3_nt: TGTGCCAGCAGCCAAAATCGACAGGGGAGCTCCTACAATGAGCAGTTCTTC

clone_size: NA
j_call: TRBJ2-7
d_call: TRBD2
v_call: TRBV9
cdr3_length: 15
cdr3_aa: CASSPGSGSSYEQYF
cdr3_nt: TGTGCCAGCAGCCCCGGGAGCGGGAGCTCCTACGAGCAGTACTTC

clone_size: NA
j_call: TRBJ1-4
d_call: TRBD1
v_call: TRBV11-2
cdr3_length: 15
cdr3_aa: CASSSTDRGNEKLFF
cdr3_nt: TGTGCCAGCAGCTCGACGGACAGGGGGAATGAAAAACTGTTTTTT

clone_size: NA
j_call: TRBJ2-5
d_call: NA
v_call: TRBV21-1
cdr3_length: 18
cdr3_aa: CASSKGLGLAGGPETQYF
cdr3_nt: TGTGCCAGCAGCAAAGGTTTGGGTCTAGCGGGAGGGCCAGAGACCCAGTACTTC

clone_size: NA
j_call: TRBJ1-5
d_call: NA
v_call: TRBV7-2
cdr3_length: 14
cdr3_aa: CASSLGAKDQPQHF
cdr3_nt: TGTGCCAGCAGCTTAGGGGCCAAAGATCAGCCCCAGCATTTT

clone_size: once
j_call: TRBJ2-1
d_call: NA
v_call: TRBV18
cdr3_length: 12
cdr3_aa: CASSPTGNEQFF
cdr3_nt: TGTGCCAGCTCACCGACCGGGAATGAGCAGTTCTTC

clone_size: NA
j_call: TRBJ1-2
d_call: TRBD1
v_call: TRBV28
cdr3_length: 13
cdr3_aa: CASSLSGGDGYTF
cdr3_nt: TGTGCCAGCAGTTTATCAGGGGGCGATGGCTACACCTTC

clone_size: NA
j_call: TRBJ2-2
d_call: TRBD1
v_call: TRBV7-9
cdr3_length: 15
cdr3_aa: CASSLGQGETGELFF
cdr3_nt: TGTGCCAGCAGCTTGGGACAGGGAGAGACCGGGGAGCTGTTTTTT

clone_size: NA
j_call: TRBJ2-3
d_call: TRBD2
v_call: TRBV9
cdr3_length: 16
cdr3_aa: CASSVAGTSLLDTQYF
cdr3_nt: TGTGCCAGCAGCGTAGCTGGGACTAGCCTCCTCGATACGCAGTATTTT

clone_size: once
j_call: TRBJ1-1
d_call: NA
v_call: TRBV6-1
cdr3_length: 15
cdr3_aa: CASTVTWERNTEAFF
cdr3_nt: TGTGCCAGCACTGTTACTTGGGAGAGGAACACTGAAGCTTTCTTT

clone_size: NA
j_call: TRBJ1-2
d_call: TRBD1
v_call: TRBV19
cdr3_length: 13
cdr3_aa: CASSTRDSYGYTF
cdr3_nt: TGTGCCAGTAGTACCCGGGACAGCTATGGCTACACCTTC

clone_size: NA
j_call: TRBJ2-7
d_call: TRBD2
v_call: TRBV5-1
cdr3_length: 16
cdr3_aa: CASSRTKTSGIGEQYF
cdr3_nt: TGCGCCAGCAGCCGAACCAAGACTAGCGGGATTGGCGAGCAGTACTTC

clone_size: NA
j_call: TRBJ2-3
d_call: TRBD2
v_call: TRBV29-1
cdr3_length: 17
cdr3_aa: CSVEEGRLAGVGDTQYF
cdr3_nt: TGCAGCGTTGAAGAGGGGAGACTAGCGGGCGTGGGAGATACGCAGTATTTT

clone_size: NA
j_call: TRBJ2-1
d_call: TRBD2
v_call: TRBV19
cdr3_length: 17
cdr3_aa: CASSIRRTSGRMNEQFF
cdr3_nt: TGTGCCAGTAGTATAAGGCGGACTAGCGGGAGAATGAATGAGCAGTTCTTC

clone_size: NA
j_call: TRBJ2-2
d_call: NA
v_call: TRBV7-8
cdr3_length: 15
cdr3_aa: CASSFRPRTTGELFF
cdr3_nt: TGTGCCAGCAGCTTTAGACCTCGGACTACCGGGGAGCTGTTTTTT

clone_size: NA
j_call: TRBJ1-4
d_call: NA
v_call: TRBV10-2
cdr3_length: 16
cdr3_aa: CASSAPTGSGNEKLFF
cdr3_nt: TGCGCCAGCAGTGCCCCCACAGGGTCAGGGAATGAAAAACTGTTTTTT

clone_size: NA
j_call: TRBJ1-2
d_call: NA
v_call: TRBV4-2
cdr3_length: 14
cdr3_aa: CASSQDGREDGYTF
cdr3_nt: TGTGCCAGCAGCCAAGACGGCAGGGAGGACGGCTACACCTTC

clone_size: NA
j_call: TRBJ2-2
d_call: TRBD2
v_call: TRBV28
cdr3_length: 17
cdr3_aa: CASSSPTGRGNTGELFF
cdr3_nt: TGTGCCAGCAGTTCCCCGACGGGGAGGGGGAACACCGGGGAGCTGTTTTTT

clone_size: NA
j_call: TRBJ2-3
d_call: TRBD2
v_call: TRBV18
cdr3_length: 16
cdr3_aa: CASSKVSGLGTDTQYF
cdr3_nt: TGTGCCAGCTCAAAAGTGTCTGGACTAGGCACAGATACGCAGTATTTT

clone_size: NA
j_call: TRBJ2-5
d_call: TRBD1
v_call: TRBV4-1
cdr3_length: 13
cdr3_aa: CASSRDRPGAQYF
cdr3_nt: TGCGCCAGCAGCCGGGACAGGCCGGGAGCCCAGTACTTC

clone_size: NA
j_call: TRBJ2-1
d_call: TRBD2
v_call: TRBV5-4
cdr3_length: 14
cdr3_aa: CASSSTSGGDEQFF
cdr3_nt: TGTGCCAGCAGCTCGACTAGCGGGGGGGATGAGCAGTTCTTC

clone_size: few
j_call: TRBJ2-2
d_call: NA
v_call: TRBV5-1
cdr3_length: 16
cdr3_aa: CASSFMGSTNTGELFF
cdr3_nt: TGCGCCAGCAGCTTCATGGGGAGCACGAACACCGGGGAGCTGTTTTTT

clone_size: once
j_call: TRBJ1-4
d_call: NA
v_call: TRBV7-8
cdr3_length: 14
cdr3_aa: CASSLDGEREKLFF
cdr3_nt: TGTGCCAGCAGCTTAGATGGAGAAAGGGAAAAACTGTTTTTT